The clone carrying this TCR beta chain was seen a single time. Its antigen is still unknown. This record belongs to a study of shared clonotypes between healthy human individuals. This table comes from immunoSEQ multiplex PCR, and its TCRdb copy is limited to in-frame clones, with some not included. The sample carries about 2.2 million clones, about 93% recorded once. CD8 cells classed as naive were CD45RO-negative and positively selected for CCR7, excluding terminally differentiated effector memory CD45RA+ cells. Those who donated, Caucasian adults without exception, all lived in Nashville, Tennessee. Study findings and constraints: Though the depth was large, rarefaction showed that sorted-subset sequencing was incomplete. Collection of samples was limited to blood; tissue repertoires likely differ.

This CDR3 is built from 13 residues. The ends lost 8 bases at V and 5 bases at J; junction bases unmatched: 7. Germline V CDR1 and CDR2: MNHEY, SMNVEV (reference sequence). V is TRBV27 and J is TRBJ2-7, with 9 bases aligning to TRBD1. The material sequenced was naive CD8+ T cells from PBMCs. The source of this sequence is a man between 18 and 29 years old in good health. Some clones in this sample may be carry-over from other donors' samples. In DNA form, the CDR3 reads TGTGCCAGCTCTAACAGGGGGCCGGACGAGCAGTACTTC. Protein product: CASSNRGPDEQYF.